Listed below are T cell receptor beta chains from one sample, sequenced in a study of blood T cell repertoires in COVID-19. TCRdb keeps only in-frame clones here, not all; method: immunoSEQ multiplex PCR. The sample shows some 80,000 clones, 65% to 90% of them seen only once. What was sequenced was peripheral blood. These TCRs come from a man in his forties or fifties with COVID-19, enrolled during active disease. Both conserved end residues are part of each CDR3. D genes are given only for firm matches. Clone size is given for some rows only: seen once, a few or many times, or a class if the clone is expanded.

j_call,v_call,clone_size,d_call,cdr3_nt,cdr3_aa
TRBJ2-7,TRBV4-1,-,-,TGCGCCAGCAGCCAAGCCCTCGGGTGGGGCCCCTACGAGCAGTACTTC,CASSQALGWGPYEQYF
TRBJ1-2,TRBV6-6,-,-,TGTGCCAGCATCCCGGACAGCAACTATGGCTACACCTTC,CASIPDSNYGYTF
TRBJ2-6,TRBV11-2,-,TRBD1,TGTGCCAGCAGCCAGGACGGCAGGGGGCGCTTTGGGGCCAACGTCCTGACTTTC,CASSQDGRGRFGANVLTF
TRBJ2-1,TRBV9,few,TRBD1,TGTGCCAGCAGCCTAGAGGACAGGGAGGTCAGTGAGCAGTTCTTC,CASSLEDREVSEQFF
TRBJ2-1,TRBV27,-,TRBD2,TGTGCCAGCAGTTCTCTAGCGGGATATGAGCAGTTCTTC,CASSSLAGYEQFF
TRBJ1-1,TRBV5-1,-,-,TGCGCCAGCAGCGGGAAGGCGGGGAACACTGAAGCTTTCTTT,CASSGKAGNTEAFF
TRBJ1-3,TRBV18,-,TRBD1,TGTGCCAGCTCACCTGGGGACAGGGGAAACACCATATATTTT,CASSPGDRGNTIYF
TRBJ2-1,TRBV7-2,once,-,TGTGCCAGCAGCATCAGCGGAGGGACCTACAATGAGCAGTTCTTC,CASSISGGTYNEQFF
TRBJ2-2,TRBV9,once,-,TGTGCCAGCAGCGTAGCTGTGACAGCGAACACCGGGGAGCTGTTTTTT,CASSVAVTANTGELFF
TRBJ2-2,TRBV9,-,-,TGTGCCAGCAGCGTGGGCGGGTCGAACACCGGGGAGCTGTTTTTT,CASSVGGSNTGELFF
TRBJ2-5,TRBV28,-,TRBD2,TGTGCCAGCAGTGGACTAGCGGGAGCGGAGACCCAGTACTTC,CASSGLAGAETQYF
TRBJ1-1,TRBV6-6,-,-,TGTGCCAGCAGTTACTCGCCTCCACAGGAGGGCACTGAAGCTTTCTTT,CASSYSPPQEGTEAFF
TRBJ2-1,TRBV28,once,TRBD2,TGTGCCAGCAGTTTGATGGGCGGGAGTAGGAATGAGCAGTTCTTC,CASSLMGGSRNEQFF
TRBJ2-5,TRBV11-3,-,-,TGTGCCAGCAGCTTAAGGAACGCGGTGGGGGGAGAGACCCAGTACTTC,CASSLRNAVGGETQYF
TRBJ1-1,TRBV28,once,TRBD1,TGTGCCAGCAGTTTAGGGGACAGAAACATGAACACTGAAGCTTTCTTT,CASSLGDRNMNTEAFF
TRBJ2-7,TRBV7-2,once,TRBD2,TGTGCCAGCAGCCCGGGACTAGCGGGAAGCGAGCAGTACTTC,CASSPGLAGSEQYF
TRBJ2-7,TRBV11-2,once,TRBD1,TGTGCCAGCACCAAGATAGGGACAGGACCTTACGAGCAGTACTTC,CASTKIGTGPYEQYF
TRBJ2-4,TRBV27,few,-,TGTGCCAGCAGTAGAAACAGTGTAGCCAAAAACATTCAGTACTTC,CASSRNSVAKNIQYF
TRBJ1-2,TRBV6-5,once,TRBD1,TGTGCCAGCATGCCGGGACAGGGATATGGCTACACCTTC,CASMPGQGYGYTF
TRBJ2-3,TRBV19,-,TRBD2,TGTGCCAGTAGTATTTCAACTAGCGGGAACACAGATACGCAGTATTTT,CASSISTSGNTDTQYF
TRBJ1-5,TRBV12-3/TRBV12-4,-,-,TGTGCCAGCACCCAGGGGAATCAGCCCCAGCATTTT,CASTQGNQPQHF
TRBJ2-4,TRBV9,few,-,TGTGCCAGCAGCGCAGGACTAAACGGAAACATTCAGTACTTC,CASSAGLNGNIQYF
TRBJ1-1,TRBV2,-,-,TGTGCCATCGCGACAGGAATTTATATGAACACTGAAGCTTTCTTT,CAIATGIYMNTEAFF
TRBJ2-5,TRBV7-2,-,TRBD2,TGTGCCAGCAGCCGGGGGGTTCAAGAGACCCAGTACTTC,CASSRGVQETQYF
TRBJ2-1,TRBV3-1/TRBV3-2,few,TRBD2,TGTGCCAGCAAGGTAGCGGGAAGGAGCCATGAGCAGTTCTTC,CASKVAGRSHEQFF
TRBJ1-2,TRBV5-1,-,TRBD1,TGCGCCAGCAGCTTGGAACAGGGGGCTAGTTACACCTTC,CASSLEQGASYTF
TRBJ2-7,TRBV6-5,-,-,TGTGCCAGCAGACCCCCCAGTGGGGGCGTCTACGAGCAGTACTTC,CASRPPSGGVYEQYF
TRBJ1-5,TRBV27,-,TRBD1,TGTGCCAGCAGTGGGACAGGGGGTCGGCAGCCCCAGCATTTT,CASSGTGGRQPQHF
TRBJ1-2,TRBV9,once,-,TGTGCCAGCAGCGTAGCGTGGTTTGCGGGGGAGGGTGGCTACACCTTC,CASSVAWFAGEGGYTF
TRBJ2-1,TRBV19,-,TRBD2,TGTGCCAGTAGTTATAGCGGGAGGAGCTATGAGCAGTTCTTC,CASSYSGRSYEQFF
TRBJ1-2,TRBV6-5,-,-,TGTGCCAGCAGCCGGGGAAACTATGGCTACACCTTC,CASSRGNYGYTF
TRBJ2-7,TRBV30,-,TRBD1,TGTGCCTGGAAAGGGACAGGGGTGCCAGTGGGGGGCTACGAGCAGTACTTC,CAWKGTGVPVGGYEQYF
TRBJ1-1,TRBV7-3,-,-,TGTGCCAGCAGCTTAACAGGGGATCGGACTGAAGCTTTCTTT,CASSLTGDRTEAFF
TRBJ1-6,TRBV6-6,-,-,TGTGCCAGCAGGACATCCTATAATTCACCCCTCCACTTT,CASRTSYNSPLHF
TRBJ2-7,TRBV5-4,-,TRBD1,TGTGCCAGCAGCTCCGGGACAGGGGGCCGAGAGCAGTACTTC,CASSSGTGGREQYF
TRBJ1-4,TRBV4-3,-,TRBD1,TGCGCCAGCAGCCAAGTGTGGACAGGGGGCTTCGTTGAAAAACTGTTTTTT,CASSQVWTGGFVEKLFF
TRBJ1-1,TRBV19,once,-,TGTGCCAGTAGTATGGGAAGGAAGAGGGCTGAAGCTTTCTTT,CASSMGRKRAEAFF
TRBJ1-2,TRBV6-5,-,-,TGTGCCAGCAGTTTAGGCCTAGATGGCTACACCTTC,CASSLGLDGYTF
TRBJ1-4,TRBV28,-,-,TGTGCCAGCAGTTCCAGGGGTTTGGCTAATGAAAAACTGTTTTTT,CASSSRGLANEKLFF
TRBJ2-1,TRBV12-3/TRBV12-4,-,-,TGTGCCAGCAGTTTCTTTAATGAGCAGTTCTTC,CASSFFNEQFF